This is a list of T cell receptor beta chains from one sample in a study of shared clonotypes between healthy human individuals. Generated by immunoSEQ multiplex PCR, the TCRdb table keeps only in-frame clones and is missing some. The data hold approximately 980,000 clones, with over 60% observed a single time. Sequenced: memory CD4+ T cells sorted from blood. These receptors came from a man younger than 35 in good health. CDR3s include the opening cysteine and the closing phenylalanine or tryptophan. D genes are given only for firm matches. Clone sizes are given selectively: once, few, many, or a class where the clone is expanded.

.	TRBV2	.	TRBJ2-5	TGTGCCAGCAGATGGACTGGAGAAGAGACCCAGTACTTC	CASRWTGEETQYF
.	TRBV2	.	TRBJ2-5	TGTGCCAGCAGGGAGCAGGGGTTCTGGGAGACCCAGTACTTC	CASREQGFWETQYF
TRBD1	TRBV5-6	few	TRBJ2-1	TGTGCCAGCAGCTTGTACGGGACAGGGTACAATGAGCAGTTCTTC	CASSLYGTGYNEQFF
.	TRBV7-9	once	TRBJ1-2	TGTGCCAGCAGCAGAGGCCAAGCGGGTGGCTACACCTTC	CASSRGQAGGYTF
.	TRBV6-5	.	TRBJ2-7	TGTGCCACCACCTCCGACAGCTCCTACGAGCAGTACTTC	CATTSDSSYEQYF
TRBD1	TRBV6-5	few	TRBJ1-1	TGTGCCAGCACTGCCGGACAGGGGGCTGAAGCTTTCTTT	CASTAGQGAEAFF
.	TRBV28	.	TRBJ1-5	TGTGCCAGCAGACCACAGGGTTTGGGTCAGCCCCAGCATTTT	CASRPQGLGQPQHF
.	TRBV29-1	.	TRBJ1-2	TGCAGCGCCGAACACAGGGCATCTAACTATGGCTACACCTTC	CSAEHRASNYGYTF
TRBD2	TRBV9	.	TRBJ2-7	TGTGCCAGCAGCGCACATAGAGCGGGAGTAAACGAGCAGTACTTC	CASSAHRAGVNEQYF
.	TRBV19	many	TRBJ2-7	TGTGCCAGTAGTATAGTTCGGGCGGGGAGGTACGAGCAGTACTTC	CASSIVRAGRYEQYF
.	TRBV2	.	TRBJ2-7	TGTGCCAGCAGTGATACAGGAGGCTACGAGCAGTACTTC	CASSDTGGYEQYF
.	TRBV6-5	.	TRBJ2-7	TGTGCCAGCAGTTACAGGTTTTCAGGGAGCAACGAGCAGTACTTC	CASSYRFSGSNEQYF
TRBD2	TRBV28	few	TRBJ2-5	TGTGCCAGCAGATCTAGCGGGGGTGGGGAGACCCAGTACTTC	CASRSSGGGETQYF
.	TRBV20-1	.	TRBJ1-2	TGCAGTGCTCTCTCAGGGCATGGCTACACCTTC	CSALSGHGYTF
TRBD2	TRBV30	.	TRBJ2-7	TGTGCCTGGAGTCTTGGCGGGAGCTCCTACGAGCAGTACTTC	CAWSLGGSSYEQYF
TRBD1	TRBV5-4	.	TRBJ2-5	TGTGCCAGCAGCAGCAGACAGGGGTGGGAGACCCAGTACTTC	CASSSRQGWETQYF
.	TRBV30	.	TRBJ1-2	TGTGCCTGGAGTGTCTACGCTGGGGATGGCTACACCTTC	CAWSVYAGDGYTF
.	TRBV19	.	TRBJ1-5	TGTGCCAGTAGTTATACAGGGATGTATAGCAATCAGCCCCAGCATTTT	CASSYTGMYSNQPQHF
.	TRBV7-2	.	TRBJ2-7	TGTGCCAGCAGCCCCGGACTTACCTACGAGCAGTACTTC	CASSPGLTYEQYF
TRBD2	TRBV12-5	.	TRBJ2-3	TGTGCTAGTGGTCCTCAGACTAGCGGCCCAGATACGCAGTATTTT	CASGPQTSGPDTQYF
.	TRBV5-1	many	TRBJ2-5	TGCGCCAGCAGCTTGGGACCATTCCAAGAGACCCAGTACTTC	CASSLGPFQETQYF
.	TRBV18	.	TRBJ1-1	TGTGCCAGCTCCCTCTGGAGAGAGAACACTGAAGCTTTCTTT	CASSLWRENTEAFF
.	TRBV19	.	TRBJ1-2	TGTGCCAGTAGTATCGCCATAACAGGGCTGTATGGCTACACCTTC	CASSIAITGLYGYTF
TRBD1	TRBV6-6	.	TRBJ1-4	TGTGCCAGCAGAGCGACAGGGAGAGGCGAAAAACTGTTTTTT	CASRATGRGEKLFF
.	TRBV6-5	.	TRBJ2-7	TGTGCCAGCAGGAGACGGGACAAATCCTACGAGCAGTACTTC	CASRRRDKSYEQYF
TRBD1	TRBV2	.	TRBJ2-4	TGTGCCAGCAGTGAGGACAGGCGAATAGCCAAAAACATTCAGTACTTC	CASSEDRRIAKNIQYF
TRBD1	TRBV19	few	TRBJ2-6	TGTGCCAGTAGTATGGGACAGGGGTTCGACGTCCTGACTTTC	CASSMGQGFDVLTF
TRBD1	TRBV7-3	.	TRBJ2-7	TGTGCCAGCCTCCAGGGGGCTCTTACCTACGAGCAGTACTTC	CASLQGALTYEQYF
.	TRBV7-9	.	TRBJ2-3	TGTGCCAGCAGCGCGACTAAGGATACGCAGTATTTT	CASSATKDTQYF
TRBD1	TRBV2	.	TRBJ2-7	TGTGCCAGCAGGTCGACCGGGACAGGGGGCGGCGAGCAGTACTTC	CASRSTGTGGGEQYF
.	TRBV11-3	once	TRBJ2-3	TGTGCCAGCAGCTTATCTTTAGGCTTAACTAGCACAGATACGCAGTATTTT	CASSLSLGLTSTDTQYF
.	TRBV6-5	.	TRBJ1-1	TGTGCCAGCAGTTACTCCCCTGTCCCCTCCACTGAAGCTTTCTTT	CASSYSPVPSTEAFF
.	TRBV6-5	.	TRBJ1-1	TGTGCCAGCAGTCTGCGAGGGGGGACTGGAGCTTTCTTT	CASSLRGGTGAFF
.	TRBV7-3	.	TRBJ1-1	TGTGCCAGCAGCTTAGGGATGAACACTGAAGCTTTCTTT	CASSLGMNTEAFF
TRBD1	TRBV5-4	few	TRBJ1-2	TGTGCCAGCAGCTTGGGGACAGGGCCCCTTAACTATGGCTACACCTTC	CASSLGTGPLNYGYTF
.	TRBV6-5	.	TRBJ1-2	TGTGCCAGCAGTGAACCGGACATACTCTATGGCTACACCTTC	CASSEPDILYGYTF
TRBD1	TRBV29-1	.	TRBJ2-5	TGCAGCGTTGAAAAGGGTCAGGGGGTTGGCCAGTACTTC	CSVEKGQGVGQYF
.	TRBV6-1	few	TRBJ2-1	TGTGCCAGCAGTGAACAAAGACGGTCGTTCTTC	CASSEQRRSFF
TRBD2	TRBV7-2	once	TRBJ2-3	TGTGCCAGCAGCTTACTTGGCGGGGGGGTCACAGATACGCAGTATTTT	CASSLLGGGVTDTQYF
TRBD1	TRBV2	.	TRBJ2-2	TGTGCCAGCAGTTCCAAAACAGGGGGCTCGGGTACCGGGGAGCTGTTTTTT	CASSSKTGGSGTGELFF
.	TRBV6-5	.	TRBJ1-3	TGTGCCAGCAGTTACTTATCAGGGTACTCTGGAAACACCATATATTTT	CASSYLSGYSGNTIYF
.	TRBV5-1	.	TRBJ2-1	TGCGCCAGCAGCTTGGAGACTAGCTCCTACAATGAGCAGTTCTTC	CASSLETSSYNEQFF
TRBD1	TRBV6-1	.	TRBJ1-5	TGTGCCAGCAGTGATATTACAGGGGGGAATCAGCCCCAGCATTTT	CASSDITGGNQPQHF
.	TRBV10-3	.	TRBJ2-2	TGTGCCATCAGTGGACGCGGGGACACCGGGGAGCTGTTTTTT	CAISGRGDTGELFF
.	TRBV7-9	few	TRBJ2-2	TGTGCCAGCAGCTTAGGACGAGCCGGGGAGCTGTTTTTT	CASSLGRAGELFF
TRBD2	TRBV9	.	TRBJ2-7	TGTGCCAGCAGCCGAACTAGCGGGGGGGCAGATAGCGAGCAGTACTTC	CASSRTSGGADSEQYF
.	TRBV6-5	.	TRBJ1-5	TGTGCCAGCAGCCCCGGGGGGGGGCGAGATCAGCCCCAGCATTTT	CASSPGGGRDQPQHF
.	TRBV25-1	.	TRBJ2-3	TGTGCCAGCAGTGTGGGGGGCGGGACAGATACGCAGTATTTT	CASSVGGGTDTQYF
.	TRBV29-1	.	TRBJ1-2	TGCAGCGTTGAACACCCACCTAACTATGGCTACACCTTC	CSVEHPPNYGYTF
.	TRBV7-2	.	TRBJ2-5	TGTGCCAGCAGCCTACGAGGGGAGACCCAGTACTTC	CASSLRGETQYF
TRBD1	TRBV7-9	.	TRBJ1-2	TGTGCCAGCAGCGTCGCCGGGACAGGGGGCGCCGGCTACACCTTC	CASSVAGTGGAGYTF
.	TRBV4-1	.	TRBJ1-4	TGCGCCAGCAGCCAAGAACAGGGACGGGAAAAACTGTTTTTT	CASSQEQGREKLFF
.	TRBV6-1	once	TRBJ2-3	TGTGCCAGCCGTCGACAGGGAGGGACAGATACGCAGTATTTT	CASRRQGGTDTQYF
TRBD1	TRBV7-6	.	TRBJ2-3	TGTGCCAGCAGCCAATCCGGGACAGGGTTAGATACGCAGTATTTT	CASSQSGTGLDTQYF
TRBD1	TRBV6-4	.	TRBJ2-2	TGTGCCAGCAGTGTCCAGGGGGCGTCTTACGCCGGGGAGCTGTTTTTT	CASSVQGASYAGELFF
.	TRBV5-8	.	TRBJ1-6	TGTGCCAGCAGCTTGGATAGGCGACCACCCCTCCACTTT	CASSLDRRPPLHF
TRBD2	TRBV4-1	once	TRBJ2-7	TGCGCCAGCAGCCTCGGGGCCAGCGGGGGGTCTTCAACCTACGAGCAGTACTTC	CASSLGASGGSSTYEQYF
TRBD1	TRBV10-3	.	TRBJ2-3	TGTGCCACCGATACGGGACAGGACACAGATACGCAGTATTTT	CATDTGQDTDTQYF
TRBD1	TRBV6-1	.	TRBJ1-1	TGTGCCGGGACCAGGGGGACAATGAACACTGAAGCTTTCTTT	CAGTRGTMNTEAFF
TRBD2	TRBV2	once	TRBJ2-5	TGTGCCAGCGTCCCGGGAGGGAGGGAGACCCAGTACTTC	CASVPGGRETQYF